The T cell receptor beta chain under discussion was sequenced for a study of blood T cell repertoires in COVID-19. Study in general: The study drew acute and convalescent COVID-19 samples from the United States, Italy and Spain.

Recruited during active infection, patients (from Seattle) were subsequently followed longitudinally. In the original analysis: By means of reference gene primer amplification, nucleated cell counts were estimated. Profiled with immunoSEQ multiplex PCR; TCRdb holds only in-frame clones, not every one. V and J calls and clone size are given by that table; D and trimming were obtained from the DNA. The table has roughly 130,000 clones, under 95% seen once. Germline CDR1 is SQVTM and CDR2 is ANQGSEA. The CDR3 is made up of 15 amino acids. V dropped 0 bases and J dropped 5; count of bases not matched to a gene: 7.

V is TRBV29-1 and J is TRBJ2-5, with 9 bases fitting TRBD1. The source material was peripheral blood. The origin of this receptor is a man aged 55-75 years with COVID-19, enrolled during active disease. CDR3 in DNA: TGCAGCGTTGAAGAGGGGACAGGGATCGGCGAGACCCAGTACTTC. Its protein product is CSVEEGTGIGETQYF.